This passage covers 32 T cell receptor beta chains from one sample sequenced in a study of cytomegalovirus exposure and HLA in healthy donors. The PCR employed 60 Vbeta primers together with 13 Jbeta primers. Sequencing was performed with immunoSEQ multiplex PCR; in TCRdb, only in-frame clones are kept and a portion is missing. The sample has some 190,000 clones, roughly four fifths seen once; the top ten hold about 1.8%. The sequenced sample was PBMCs. The receptor set was obtained from a man in his late teens or twenties in good health and CMV-seronegative.

This rearrangement joins TRBV9 to TRBJ2-7, with 9 bases lining up with TRBD2. The trim removed 3 bases at V and 4 bases at J, leaving 8 bases unmatched. The germline gives CDR1 SGDLS, CDR2 YYNGEE. This CDR3 spans 15 amino acids. CDR3 DNA: TGTGCCAGCAGCGCCAGCGGGAGGCCCCAGTACGAGCAGTACTTC. As protein: CASSASGRPQYEQYF.

This clone has a single count. The genes are TRBV7-8 and TRBJ2-7, with TRBD2 as a possible D gene (6 bases). The V end lost 4 bases, the J end lost 3 bases, and 16 bases lay between the germline ends. This CDR3 is 15 amino acids long. CDR1 and CDR2 (germline): SGHVS, FQNEAQ. CDR3 amino acids: CASSSRRGKNYEQYF. Written as DNA, the CDR3 is TGTGCCAGCAGCTCCCGCCGGGGGAAAAACTACGAGCAGTACTTC.

The DNA of the CDR3 is TGTGCCAGCAGCGAGGTCTACAATGAGCAGTTCTTC. Protein product: CASSEVYNEQFF. The chain has TRBV7-9 and TRBJ2-1; the D is unclear. V was cut by 5 bases and J by 3 bases, with 5 bases left in between. Per germline, CDR1 SEHNR and CDR2 FQNEAQ (reference sequence). There are 12 residues in the CDR3.

This chain joins TRBV18 and TRBJ2-3, with 7 bases matching TRBD1. V dropped 0 bases and J dropped 6; count of bases not matched to a gene: 12. Germline V gene sequence: CDR1 KGHSH, CDR2 LQKENI. The CDR3 totals 17 residues. The CDR3 coding sequence is TGTGCCAGCTCACCACCGGTCGACAGGGAGTATTGGGATACGCAGTATTTT. It specifies CASSPPVDREYWDTQYF.

The chain carries TRBV2 and TRBJ2-7, with 7 bases aligning to TRBD2. This CDR3 is built from 15 residues. V dropped 2 bases and J dropped 3; count of bases not matched to a gene: 7. The germline CDR1 and CDR2 sequences are SNHLY and FYNNEI. CDR3 region: CASSEWASGYYEQYF. Here the CDR3 DNA reads TGTGCCAGCAGTGAATGGGCTAGCGGTTACTACGAGCAGTACTTC.

This rearrangement joins TRBV27 to TRBJ1-4; TRBD1 matches 9 bases. This CDR3 has 15 residues. CDR1 is MNHEY and CDR2 is SMNVEV in the germline V gene (reference sequence). V was clipped by 5 bases and J by 7 bases; unmatched bases: 8. DNA for the CDR3: TGTGCCAGCAGTACACAACGGGACAGGGCTGAAAAACTGTTTTTT. Protein sequence: CASSTQRDRAEKLFF.

This sequence joins TRBV2 and TRBJ2-3; tentative D call: TRBD1 (6 bases). The CDR3 contains 14 residues. CDR1 and CDR2 (germline): SNHLY, FYNNEI. V was clipped by 3 bases and J by 8 bases, with 15 bases between them. The CDR3 spells CASSEGPGAVTQYF. In DNA, the CDR3 is TGTGCCAGCAGTGAGGGGCCAGGGGCAGTTACGCAGTATTTT.

The chain joins TRBV27 to TRBJ2-1; the match to TRBD2 covers 7 bases. Trimming at V came to 5 bases and at J to 3 bases, leaving 1 base not matched to a gene. CDR3 length: 13 residues. CDR1 is MNHEY, CDR2 SMNVEV, per germline (reference sequence). CDR3 amino acids: CASSREGYNEQFF. The CDR3 DNA reads as TGTGCCAGCAGTAGGGAGGGCTACAATGAGCAGTTCTTC.

The gene calls are TRBV19 and TRBJ1-5, with TRBD1 matching 10 bases. Looked up from germline, CDR1 is LNHDA and CDR2 is SQIVND (reference sequence). The CDR3 is made up of 16 amino acids. J was trimmed by 0 bases and V by 5 bases; bases with no gene match: 4. CDR3 sequence reads: CASSSGDRGSNQPQHF. The CDR3 nucleotides are TGTGCCAGTAGTTCGGGGGACAGGGGTAGCAATCAGCCCCAGCATTTT.

Comment on this clone: Other DNA variants within this sample encode the same CDR3. The chain has TRBV9 and TRBJ2-1, with D perhaps TRBD2 (6 bases). Deletions cut 0 bases from V and 9 bases from J, with 16 bases between. Germline V gene sequence: CDR1 SGDLS, CDR2 YYNGEE. This CDR3 comprises 15 residues. Here the CDR3 reads CASSVGVAEQFEQFF. As DNA, the CDR3 is TGTGCCAGCAGCGTAGGGGTAGCGGAACAGTTTGAGCAGTTCTTC.

Comments on this clone: The same CDR3 can be traced to other DNA sequences in this sample. The V call is TRBV5-1, the J call TRBJ2-3; 15 bases map to TRBD2. The length of the CDR3 is 18 residues. V shed 0 bases, J shed 2 bases, and the junction held 4 bases outside the gene matches. In germline, CDR1 is SGHRS, CDR2 YFSETQ. The CDR3 coding sequence is TGCGCCAGCAGCTTGGGGGGACTAGCGGGAGGACTCACAGATACGCAGTATTTT. Translating it yields CASSLGGLAGGLTDTQYF. The whole variable domain, filled in from reference TRBV5-1 and TRBJ2-3, reads KAGVTQTPRYLIKTRGQQVTLSCSPISGHRSVSWYQQTPGQGLQFLFEYFSETQRNKGNFPGRFSGRQFSNSRSEMNVSTLELGDSALYLCASSLGGLAGGLTDTQYFGPGTRLTVL.

This chain joins TRBV5-6 and TRBJ2-3, with 9 bases matching TRBD1. Looked up from germline, CDR1 is SGHDT and CDR2 is YYEEEE. This CDR3 contains 17 residues. V shed 4 bases and J 1 base; nucleotides not matched to a gene: 10. CDR3 sequence (DNA): TGTGCCAGCAGCGATTTAACAGGGGGCGGTGGCACAGATACGCAGTATTTT. Protein sequence: CASSDLTGGGGTDTQYF. The full variable domain, with the rest looked up from reference TRBV5-6 and TRBJ2-3, is DAGVTQSPTHLIKTRGQQVTLRCSPKSGHDTVSWYQQALGQGPQFIFQYYEEEERQRGNFPDRFSGHQFPNYSSELNVNALLLGDSALYLCASSDLTGGGGTDTQYFGPGTRLTVL.

The count of this clone is one. The chain employs TRBV14 and TRBJ2-7, with a weak D call TRBD2 (6 bases). V was cut by 0 bases and J by 3 bases, with 12 bases left in between. The CDR3 has 15 residues. Germline loops: CDR1 SGHDN, CDR2 FVKESK. The CDR3 here is CASSQESAGIYEQYF. CDR3 bases: TGTGCCAGCAGCCAAGAAAGTGCGGGAATCTACGAGCAGTACTTC.

The chain recombines TRBV4-1 with TRBJ1-1, with D maybe TRBD1 (6 bases). CDR3 length: 15 amino acids. Trimming removed 2 bases at V and 2 bases at J, with 12 bases between. Germline V lookup: CDR1 MGHRA, CDR2 YSYEKL. CDR3 loop: CASSQPNRENTEAFF. CDR3 in DNA: TGCGCCAGCAGCCAACCGAACAGGGAAAACACTGAAGCTTTCTTT.

This clone was observed once. This rearrangement joins TRBV18 to TRBJ2-1, with TRBD2 identical over 13 bases. The CDR3 is 16 residues long. V shed 3 bases and J 5 bases; nucleotides not matched to a gene: 4. CDR1 and CDR2 (germline): KGHSH, LQKENI. CDR3 sequence reads: CASSPPTSGRHNEQFF. The CDR3 DNA reads as TGTGCCAGCTCACCGCCGACTAGCGGGAGGCACAATGAGCAGTTCTTC.

This clone was observed once. This sequence joins TRBV15 and TRBJ1-1, with D possibly being TRBD1 (5 bases). With 0 bases removed from V and 10 bases from J, the gap between germline ends came to 12 bases. CDR1 is LNHNV, CDR2 YYDKDF, per germline (reference sequence). This CDR3 is 13 amino acids long. CDR3 residues: CATSRDVGRGAFF. As DNA, the CDR3 is TGTGCCACCAGCAGAGATGTAGGTAGGGGAGCTTTCTTT.

The V call is TRBV14, the J call TRBJ2-3; possible D gene TRBD2, 6 bases. The CDR3 totals 16 residues. The V end was cut by 1 base, the J end by 2 bases, with 13 bases between. Germline assignment: CDR1 SGHDN and CDR2 FVKESK. Here the CDR3 DNA reads TGTGCCAGCAGCCAAGGGACTAACTTGATCACAGATACGCAGTATTTT. Its protein product is CASSQGTNLITDTQYF.

This clone occurred once. Sequence at one end of the junction differs from germline and may be a read error. This chain links TRBV7-7 with TRBJ2-2, with 11 bases lining up with TRBD2. The length of the CDR3 is 18 residues. The germline gives CDR1 SSHAT, CDR2 FNYEAQ (reference sequence). The CDR3 DNA is TGTGCTAGCAGCTTAGCGATAGCGGGGGGGCCCAACACCGGGGAGCTGTTTTTT. Protein sequence: CASSLAIAGGPNTGELFF.

The chain combines TRBV5-1 with TRBJ1-4; no firm D call. The V end was cut by 0 bases, the J end by 0 bases, with 18 bases between. This CDR3 is 19 amino acids long. Germline loops: CDR1 SGHRS, CDR2 YFSETQ. This CDR3 reads CASSLAGEVRSATNEKLFF. The CDR3 DNA sequence: TGCGCCAGCAGCTTGGCCGGAGAAGTTAGGTCTGCAACTAATGAAAAACTGTTTTTT.

V gene TRBV6-4 combines with J gene TRBJ2-1; D is unresolved. Trimming removed 5 bases from V and 3 bases from J, with 11 bases in between. The CDR3 loop spans 14 amino acids. Looked up from germline, CDR1 is MRHNA and CDR2 is SNTAGT. The CDR3 DNA reads as TGTGCCAGCAGTACACACCGGAGCTACAATGAGCAGTTCTTC. The encoded protein is CASSTHRSYNEQFF.

The chain combines TRBV4-3 with TRBJ1-5, with no clear D. The CDR3 has 13 residues. Trimming cost V 0 bases and J 9 bases, with 9 bases left between them. Germline CDR1 LGHNA, CDR2 YSLEER. The CDR3 is CASSQDLGRPQHF. DNA for the CDR3: TGCGCCAGCAGCCAAGATTTGGGCAGGCCCCAGCATTTT.

The CDR3 nucleotides are TGTGCCAGCAGACTTGAGACAGACTACTATGGCTACACCTTC. Translation: CASRLETDYYGYTF. The rearrangement links TRBV6-4 to TRBJ1-2; tentatively, D is TRBD1 (5 bases). Trimming shortened V by 6 bases and J by 3 bases, and 14 bases separated the two germline ends. Germline CDR1 reads MRHNA; CDR2 reads SNTAGT. This CDR3 is 14 amino acids long.

The chain joins TRBV5-1 to TRBJ1-2, with 9 bases identical to TRBD1. J lost 7 bases, V lost 5 bases, and 9 bases had no gene match. The CDR3 consists of 14 residues. The germline V gene has CDR1 SGHRS and CDR2 YFSETQ. CDR3 DNA sequence: TGCGCCAGCAGACCTGGACAGGGGACGGGTGGCTACACCTTC. Translation gives CASRPGQGTGGYTF.

For this clone: Relative to the germline gene, one junction end is altered; a read error may explain this. The CDR3 reads CAGRQQGGETQYF. CDR3 DNA sequence: TGTGCCGGCAGACAACAGGGAGGGGAGACCCAGTACTTC. The chain links TRBV27 to TRBJ2-5; D may be TRBD2 (7 bases). The CDR3 extends over 13 amino acids. Germline V CDR1 and CDR2: MNHEY, SMNVEV (reference sequence).

The chain has TRBV27 and TRBJ2-7, with 10 bases aligning to TRBD2. V shed 1 base and J 1 base; nucleotides not matched to a gene: 10. Per germline, CDR1 MNHEY and CDR2 SMNVEV (reference sequence). The CDR3 extends over 18 amino acids. The CDR3 DNA follows: TGTGCCAGCAGTTTATTTGCACCGAAGACTAGCGGGTCCTACGAGCAGTACTTC. Protein sequence: CASSLFAPKTSGSYEQYF.

This clone was seen more than once but under ten times. The rearrangement uses TRBV5-1 and TRBJ2-3, with D tentatively TRBD1 (6 bases). The germline V gene has CDR1 SGHRS and CDR2 YFSETQ. This CDR3 comprises 15 residues. The V and J ends lost 4 bases and 1 base respectively, with 13 bases between them. Here the CDR3 DNA reads TGCGCCAGCAGCAAAGACAGGCCAGGCACAGATACGCAGTATTTT. Encoded protein: CASSKDRPGTDTQYF. Full variable domain (rest looked up from reference TRBV5-1 and TRBJ2-3): KAGVTQTPRYLIKTRGQQVTLSCSPISGHRSVSWYQQTPGQGLQFLFEYFSETQRNKGNFPGRFSGRQFSNSRSEMNVSTLELGDSALYLCASSKDRPGTDTQYFGPGTRLTVL.

V usage is TRBV11-2 and J usage is TRBJ2-5; 12 nucleotides align to TRBD2. With V trimmed by 4 bases and J by 2 bases, 2 bases remained unmatched. Germline values: CDR1 SGHAT, CDR2 FQNNGV. The CDR3 has 15 amino acids. The DNA of the CDR3 is TGTGCCAGCAGCTCGACTAGCGGGGGACAAGAGACCCAGTACTTC. Its translation is CASSSTSGGQETQYF.

This clone was seen only once. This chain connects TRBV7-2 to TRBJ1-2; TRBD1 aligns across 9 bases. Germline V CDR1 and CDR2: SGHTA, FQGNSA. Unmatched junction bases numbered 5, after V lost 4 bases and J lost 5 bases. This CDR3 has 14 amino acids. This CDR3 reads CASSSSTGGYGYTF. The CDR3 nucleotides read TGTGCCAGCAGCTCTTCGACAGGGGGATATGGCTACACCTTC.

V usage is TRBV29-1 and J usage is TRBJ2-7; unclear D gene. Looked up from germline, CDR1 is SQVTM and CDR2 is ANQGSEA. There are 12 residues in the CDR3. With 3 bases removed from V and 4 bases from J, the gap between germline ends came to 10 bases. CDR3 sequence reads: CSVEGGRYEQYF. Here the CDR3 DNA reads TGCAGCGTTGAGGGTGGGCGTTACGAGCAGTACTTC.

The chain links TRBV27 to TRBJ2-3; TRBD2 aligns across 7 bases. Germline CDR1 is MNHEY and CDR2 is SMNVEV (reference sequence). Trimming at V came to 0 bases and at J to 2 bases, leaving 8 bases not matched to a gene. The CDR3 is 17 amino acids. The CDR3 nucleotides read TGTGCCAGCAGTTTATCCAAAAGGCTAGCGGTCACAGATACGCAGTATTTT. This codes for CASSLSKRLAVTDTQYF.

This clone is a singleton in its sample. The rearrangement links TRBV9 to TRBJ1-2; D remains unclear. The CDR3 has 16 amino acids. Trimming removed 4 bases from V and 0 bases from J, with 16 bases in between. From germline, CDR1 is SGDLS and CDR2 YYNGEE. CDR3 residues: CASSPSWRGANYGYTF. In DNA, the CDR3 is TGTGCCAGCAGCCCGAGTTGGAGAGGAGCTAACTATGGCTACACCTTC.

This sequence joins TRBV7-8 and TRBJ2-4; D gene ambiguous. The CDR3 runs to 13 residues. Looked up from germline, CDR1 is SGHVS and CDR2 is FQNEAQ. The V and J ends lost 1 base and 6 bases respectively, with 7 bases between them. CDR3 nucleotides: TGTGCCAGCAGCTTAGACCACGGAAACATTCAGTACTTC. Translation: CASSLDHGNIQYF.